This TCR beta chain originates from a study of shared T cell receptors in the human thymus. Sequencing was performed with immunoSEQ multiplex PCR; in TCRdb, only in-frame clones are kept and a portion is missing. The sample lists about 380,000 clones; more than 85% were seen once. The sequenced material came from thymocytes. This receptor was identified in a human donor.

CDR3 nucleotides: TGTGCCAGCACCGAGTCGGATCAGCCCCAGCATTTT. This translates into CASTESDQPQHF. V gene TRBV28 combines with J gene TRBJ1-5; D not certain. The V gene lost 7 bases and the J gene lost 5 bases, with 9 bases spanning the gap. This CDR3 is 12 amino acids long. Germline values: CDR1 MDHEN, CDR2 SYDVKM.